Reported below is one T cell receptor beta chain. This sample is part of a study of blood T cell repertoires in COVID-19. Study details: Sites in the United States, Italy and Spain provided acute and convalescent COVID-19 samples. T cells, B-cell-depleted T cells, or PBMCs provided the cDNA or gDNA that served as material.

TCRdb keeps only in-frame clones here, not all; method: immunoSEQ multiplex PCR. The sample contains about 200,000 clones, 85% to 90% of which appear only once. The germline CDR1 and CDR2 sequences are KGHSH and LQKENI. V dropped 0 bases and J dropped 5 bases, with 16 bases sitting between them. This CDR3 contains 17 residues. Sequenced: peripheral blood. The V gene is TRBV18, the J gene TRBJ1-4; D not certain. This sequence was found in a man between 60 and 75 years old with acute or convalescent COVID-19. The CDR3: CASSPPGSPVPNEKLFF. In DNA, the CDR3 is TGTGCCAGCTCACCACCGGGCAGTCCTGTGCCCAATGAAAAACTGTTTTTT.